Listed here are 8 T cell receptor beta chains from one sample, sequenced in a study of blood T cells in healthy people across ages. Sample-barcoded 5' priming and a J-beta primer mix drove a second PCR of about 6 to 11 cycles. A single record per CDR3 protein comes from TCRdb applying MiXCR to the 5' RACE reads. The table shows 1.5 million to 1.8 million distinct CDR3 sequences, with approximately 42% occurring only once. Sequences were obtained from blood. The receptors stem from a woman younger than 35 in good health.

The genes are TRBV29-1 and TRBJ2-3; 9 positions match TRBD2. This CDR3 is 14 amino acids long. Germline lookup yields CDR1 SQVTM and CDR2 ANQGSEA. J was trimmed by 3 bases and V by 5 bases; bases with no gene match: 6. The CDR3: CSVLRGGLTDTQYF. The DNA for the CDR3 is TGCAGCGTTTTGCGGGGGGGCCTTACAGATACGCAGTATTTT.

This clonotype was detected a few times. J is TRBJ1-1 and V is TRBV11-2, with 7 positions matching TRBD1. V was pared by 6 bases and J by 3 bases, with 13 bases of the junction left unmatched. The CDR3 has 16 amino acids. CDR1 SGHAT and CDR2 FQNNGV come from the germline V gene. As DNA, the CDR3 is TGTGCCAGCAGAAAATCTAGACAGGGAAGGGACACTGAAGCTTTCTTT. It translates to CASRKSRQGRDTEAFF.

The chain carries TRBV13 and TRBJ2-5, with D perhaps assigned TRBD1 or TRBD2 (6 bases each). This CDR3 is 15 amino acids long. V was pared by 2 bases and J by 2 bases, with 12 bases between. The germline gives CDR1 PRHDT, CDR2 FYEKMQ (reference sequence). This CDR3 is CASSLRQAGQETQYF. CDR3 nucleotide sequence: TGTGCCAGCAGCTTAAGACAGGCGGGGCAAGAGACCCAGTACTTC.

The rearrangement joins TRBV11-1 to TRBJ2-5; D is ambiguous. The CDR3 is made up of 11 amino acids. Per germline, CDR1 SGHAT and CDR2 FQDESV (reference sequence). V was trimmed by 4 bases and J by 13 bases, leaving 13 bases between them. As DNA, the CDR3 is TGTGCCAGCAGCTCTGTGGGGATGTGGTACTTC. This encodes CASSSVGMWYF.

The rearrangement joins TRBV7-2 to TRBJ2-1; 10 bases are shared with TRBD2. The ends lost 0 bases at V and 3 bases at J; junction bases unmatched: 5. Germline lookup yields CDR1 SGHTA and CDR2 FQGNSA. CDR3 size: 17 residues. The CDR3 DNA is TGTGCCAGCAGCTTAGCACCAGCTAGCGGGAGCTACAATGAGCAGTTCTTC. Its protein product is CASSLAPASGSYNEQFF. The full variable domain, completed using reference TRBV7-2 and TRBJ2-1, is GAGVSQSPSNKVTEKGKDVELRCDPISGHTALYWYRQSLGQGLEFLIYFQGNSAPDKSGLPSDRFSAERTGGSVSTLTIQRTQQEDSAVYLCASSLAPASGSYNEQFFGPGTRLTVL.

Written as DNA, the CDR3 is TGTGCCAGCACCGAGGGGGGCATAGGGGATACGCAGTATTTT. Its translation is CASTEGGIGDTQYF. The V gene is TRBV2, the J gene TRBJ2-3; D may be TRBD1 or TRBD2 (6 bases each). CDR1 is SNHLY, CDR2 FYNNEI, per germline. V was clipped by 7 bases and J by 6 bases, with 17 bases between them. The CDR3 runs to 14 residues.

A word on this clonotype: The junction and the germline gene differ at one end; a read error may be behind it. The chain uses TRBV4-3 and TRBJ2-3; D is ambiguous. Germline CDR1 LGHNA, CDR2 YSLEER. The CDR3 covers 14 residues. In nucleotides, the CDR3 is TGCGCCCGCAGCCAAGATACCAGCAGGGATACGCAGTATTTT. It translates to CARSQDTSRDTQYF.

V and J are TRBV28 and TRBJ2-7, with D possibly being TRBD1 (8 bases). The CDR3 sequence is 17 residues long. The ends were cut back, 2 bases at V and 1 base at J, with 18 bases in the middle. CDR1 and CDR2 (germline): MDHEN, SYDVKM. CDR3 sequence reads: CASSLDSGGGGSYEQYF. CDR3 nucleotides: TGTGCCAGCAGTTTAGATTCAGGGGGCGGGGGTTCCTACGAGCAGTACTTC.